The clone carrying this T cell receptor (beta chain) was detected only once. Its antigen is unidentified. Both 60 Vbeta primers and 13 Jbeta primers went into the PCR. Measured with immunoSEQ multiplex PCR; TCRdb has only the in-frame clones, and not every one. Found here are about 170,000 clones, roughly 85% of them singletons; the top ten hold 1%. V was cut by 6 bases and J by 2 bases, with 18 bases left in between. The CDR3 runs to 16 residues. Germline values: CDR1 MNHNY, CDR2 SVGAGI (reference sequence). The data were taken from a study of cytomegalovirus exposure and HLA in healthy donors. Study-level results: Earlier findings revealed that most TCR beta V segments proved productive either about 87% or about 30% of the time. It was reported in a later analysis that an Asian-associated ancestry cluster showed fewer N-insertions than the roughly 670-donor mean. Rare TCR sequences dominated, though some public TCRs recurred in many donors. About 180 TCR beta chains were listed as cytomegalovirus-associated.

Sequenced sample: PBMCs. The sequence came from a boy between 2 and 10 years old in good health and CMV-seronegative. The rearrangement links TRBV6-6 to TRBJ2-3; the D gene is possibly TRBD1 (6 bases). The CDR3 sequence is CASSLEMGAITDTQYF. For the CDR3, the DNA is TGTGCCAGCAGCCTTGAGATGGGGGCCATCACAGATACGCAGTATTTT.